This is a list of T cell receptor beta chains from one sample in a study of CXCR3-negative and CXCR3-positive naive CD8 T cells. Following a re-call of the 5' RACE reads, TCRdb has one entry per CDR3 protein and lacks DNA. Its table records 84,000 or so distinct CDR3 sequences. Sequencing was carried out using naive CXCR3- CD8+ T cells from blood. The receptors derive from a human donor in good health. Some clones in this sample may be carry-over from other donors' samples. CDR3s include the opening cysteine and the closing phenylalanine or tryptophan. Each record gives: CDR3 length, V gene, J gene, clone size, CDR3 protein. Clone size is given for some rows only: seen once, a few or many times, or a class if the clone is expanded.

18	TRBV29-1	TRBJ2-4	.	CSALGPGAHLLAKNIQYF
15	TRBV7-9	TRBJ1-2	.	CASSPTGQPLHGYTF
13	TRBV5-1	TRBJ2-7	.	CASSFSNVYEQYF
16	TRBV5-1	TRBJ2-1	.	CASSPSLAGSYNEQFF
13	TRBV12-3/TRBV12-4	TRBJ2-1	.	CASPLGIYNEQFF
12	TRBV7-9	TRBJ1-6	.	CVTGQGNSPLHF
17	TRBV18	TRBJ2-5	.	CASSPLSGGETKETQYF
16	TRBV5-1	TRBJ2-1	.	CASSLPGVVAGNEQFF
11	TRBV29-1	TRBJ1-1	large	CSVEGGTEAFF
15	TRBV28	TRBJ2-7	.	CASSITSVSSYEQYF
16	TRBV12-5	TRBJ2-7	.	CGSGLVRKGDTYEQYF
13	TRBV7-6	TRBJ1-2	.	CASSLDAGYGYTF
13	TRBV28	TRBJ2-1	.	CASSLASYNEQFF
14	TRBV5-5	TRBJ1-6	.	CASSHDRRNSPLHF
14	TRBV29-1	TRBJ2-7	.	CSAEGGESSYEQYF
17	TRBV5-1	TRBJ1-2	.	CASSFLSQGALGYGYTF
13	TRBV28	TRBJ2-7	.	CANPPGHPYEQYF
14	TRBV20-1	TRBJ2-4	.	CSARTMAELNIQYF